The subject of this entry is one TCR beta chain. Recovered status applied to Cohort 3 donors who had two consecutive negative PCRs. It also applied to those with clearance or with symptom resolution. This sample is part of a study of blood T cell repertoires in COVID-19. Study-level background: T cells, B-cell-depleted T cells, or PBMCs supplied cDNA or gDNA.

In the authors' methods: Reference gene primer amplification gave nucleated cell count estimates. The method was immunoSEQ multiplex PCR; TCRdb's version includes in-frame clones alone and lacks a portion of them. For V, J and clone size, that table is used; D and trimming come from the DNA. The sample has 350,000 to 400,000 clones; just under 90% are singletons. V lost 3 bases to trimming and J lost 4 bases, with 10 bases between them. The CDR3 length is 13 residues. The TCR originated in a woman in her twenties or thirties who had recovered from COVID-19. The chain joins TRBV12-3 or TRBV12-4 to TRBJ2-7; D not resolved. The specimen was PBMCs or T cells enriched from blood (not recorded which). The CDR3 nucleotides read TGTGCCAGCAGTTTCAGAATGACTTACGAGCAGTACTTC. It yields the protein CASSFRMTYEQYF.